This is a list of T cell receptor beta chains from one sample in a study of control samples from healthy donors and cancer patients. Method: immunoSEQ multiplex PCR; TCRdb's copy keeps in-frame clones and lacks some. The sample yields 150,000 or so clones, 80% to 95% seen once. Input material: blood. The origin of the receptors is a young man in good health. CDR3s leave out the opening cysteine and the closing phenylalanine or tryptophan. Only some rows state a clone size, as once, few, many or a class for expanded clones.

9	NA	TRBJ1-4	TRBV6-5	ASSYGEKLF
11	NA	TRBJ1-1	TRBV29-1	SGRRGGKTEAF
16	NA	TRBJ1-1	TRBV25-1	ASSPQTPSRGANTEAF
9	NA	TRBJ2-7	TRBV11-2	ASSLRYEQY
14	NA	TRBJ2-3	TRBV29-1	SVDPYSLPSTDTQY
13	NA	TRBJ1-2	TRBV6-5	ASSPSDRPFYGYT
12	NA	TRBJ1-1	TRBV18	ASSPVSMNTEAF
14	few	TRBJ2-7	TRBV4-2	ASSQEAGAAFYEQY
11	NA	TRBJ1-5	TRBV2	ASSLGNNQPQH
14	once	TRBJ2-5	TRBV7-6	ASSSSGLVQGETQY
13	NA	TRBJ2-7	TRBV18	ASSPPGQPLYEQY
16	NA	TRBJ2-5	TRBV7-2	ASSFLSRAGGRTRGQY
12	NA	TRBJ1-2	TRBV5-1	ASSLGTGEIGYT
13	NA	TRBJ2-2	TRBV11-2	ASSPRRLNTGELF
11	once	TRBJ1-1	TRBV15	ATSRDVGTEAF
12	NA	TRBJ2-1	TRBV5-4	ASSLVADYNEQF
11	NA	TRBJ2-3	TRBV29-1	SGLAGYTDTQY
12	NA	TRBJ1-5	TRBV9	ASSVAGGNQPQH
14	NA	TRBJ2-1	TRBV28	ASSLDIAGNFNEQF
12	NA	TRBJ2-6	TRBV7-7	ASSLGVGANVLT
13	once	TRBJ1-2	TRBV18	ASSSRQGLNYGYT
15	once	TRBJ1-1	TRBV4-1	ASRRHSLQGGNTEAF
17	NA	TRBJ2-1	TRBV27	ASSLFSTSGGMGDNEQF
13	NA	TRBJ1-4	TRBV30	AWSQSRGWNEKLF
14	NA	TRBJ2-5	TRBV3-1/TRBV3-2	ASSRTGTSGKETQY
14	NA	TRBJ1-4	TRBV2	ASSEGTSATNEKLF
15	NA	TRBJ2-7	TRBV16	ASSPLKGDNPSYEQY
9	NA	TRBJ2-1	TRBV3-1/TRBV3-2	ASSTINEQF
14	NA	TRBJ2-7	TRBV6-6	ASSTDPWRTSYEQY
10	NA	TRBJ1-2	TRBV9	ASSGQNYGYT
13	NA	TRBJ1-1	TRBV10-3	AISEKERGVTEAF
10	NA	TRBJ1-3	TRBV12-3/TRBV12-4	ASSFDQLTIY
11	NA	TRBJ2-1	TRBV13	ASSARQGHEQF
15	NA	TRBJ2-7	TRBV7-9	ASSRDIGIRGSYEQY
14	NA	TRBJ2-5	TRBV3-1/TRBV3-2	ASSQVGLAGGETQY
13	once	TRBJ2-1	TRBV28	ASSLLGTGPQEQF
13	NA	TRBJ2-7	TRBV7-9	ASSPPSSGAYEQY
13	NA	TRBJ2-3	TRBV10-1	ASSDLITGDDTQY
13	few	TRBJ2-7	TRBV18	ASSPGQGGSYEQY
11	NA	TRBJ2-5	TRBV7-9	ASSYIGQETQY
12	NA	TRBJ1-5	TRBV11-3	ASSSTTENQPQH
12	NA	TRBJ1-5	TRBV18	ASSLTGTDQPQH
11	NA	TRBJ1-2	TRBV9	ASSVETGGGYT